The 14 T cell receptor beta chains below were found in one sample sequenced in a study of blood T cell repertoires in COVID-19. Profiled with immunoSEQ multiplex PCR; TCRdb holds only in-frame clones, not every one. Of almost 250,000 clones in the sample, roughly 82% are singletons; the top ten hold approximately 6%. The specimen sequenced was peripheral blood. Every receptor here comes from a woman aged 80 or older with COVID-19, enrolled during active disease.

The CDR3 DNA reads as TGCGCCAGCAGCTTGGAGGGGGGGCCTGTAGAGACCCAGTACTTC. It codes for CASSLEGGPVETQYF. The J gene is TRBJ2-5, the V gene TRBV5-1; a weak D match, TRBD2 (7 bases). Trimming stripped 0 bases from V and 4 bases from J, with 13 bases between. Germline V CDR1 and CDR2: SGHRS, YFSETQ. The CDR3 runs 15 residues.

The chain joins TRBV18 to TRBJ2-3; no definite D call. The germline gives CDR1 KGHSH, CDR2 LQKENI. V was trimmed by 3 bases and J by 3 bases, leaving 7 bases between them. This CDR3 has 13 amino acids. The CDR3 region is CASSPSVTDTQYF. In DNA, the CDR3 is TGTGCCAGCTCACCGAGTGTAACAGATACGCAGTATTTT.

This clone was detected a few times. This chain links TRBV30 with TRBJ1-2; D gene ambiguous. The CDR3 contains 15 residues. CDR1 and CDR2 (germline): GTSNPN, SVGIG (reference sequence). Between the trimmed V and J ends, which lost 0 bases and 2 bases, there was a span of 13 bases. The CDR3 here is CAWSVFGSLNYGYTF. CDR3 DNA sequence: TGTGCCTGGAGTGTATTTGGCAGTTTGAACTATGGCTACACCTTC.

This chain connects TRBV19 to TRBJ1-4; the match to TRBD1 covers 9 bases. Germline V gene data show CDR1 as LNHDA and CDR2 as SQIVND (reference sequence). Trimming at V came to 6 bases and at J to 7 bases, leaving 6 bases not matched to a gene. There are 14 residues in the CDR3. The CDR3: CASRRTGVFEKLFF. The DNA for the CDR3 is TGTGCCAGTAGGCGGACAGGGGTCTTTGAAAAACTGTTTTTT.

V and J are TRBV3-1 (or the pseudogene TRBV3-2) and TRBJ2-7, with 7 bases lining up with TRBD1. CDR1 and CDR2 from the germline V gene are LGHDT and YNNKEL (reference sequence). V shed 6 bases, J shed 4 bases, and the junction held 12 bases outside the gene matches. The CDR3 contains 15 residues. In DNA, the CDR3 is TGTGCCAGCAGTAATAGGGGGCGGGTAAATTACGAGCAGTACTTC. This gives the protein CASSNRGRVNYEQYF.

This chain connects TRBV10-1 to TRBJ1-1, with 7 bases lining up with TRBD1. Germline trimming cut 10 bases from V and 5 bases from J; bases unmatched to any gene: 4. Per germline, CDR1 WNHNN and CDR2 SYGVQD (reference sequence). The CDR3 loop spans 11 amino acids. This CDR3 is CAISTGTEAFF. The CDR3 region has the DNA TGCGCCATTTCGACAGGGACTGAAGCTTTCTTT.

The chain uses TRBV3-1 (or the pseudogene TRBV3-2) and TRBJ2-6; tentatively, D is TRBD1 (6 bases). V lost 6 bases and J lost 1, with 13 bases in between. This CDR3 is 16 amino acids long. Germline CDR1 and CDR2: LGHDT and YNNKEL (reference sequence). CDR3 residues: CASRPGQSSGANVLTF. The CDR3 DNA reads as TGTGCCAGCAGGCCCGGACAGTCATCTGGGGCCAACGTCCTGACTTTC.

The chain employs TRBV28 and TRBJ2-7; D unclear. The CDR3 extends over 13 amino acids. The V gene lost 6 bases and the J gene lost 0 bases, with 9 bases spanning the gap. Germline-derived CDR1 and CDR2 are MDHEN and SYDVKM. DNA for the CDR3: TGTGCCAGCAGCAACAGCCTCTCCTACGAGCAGTACTTC. Protein sequence: CASSNSLSYEQYF.

CDR3 region: CASSRDRGSTEAFF. The DNA for the CDR3 is TGTGCCAGCAGCCGGGACAGGGGGAGCACTGAAGCTTTCTTT. V gene TRBV7-2 combines with J gene TRBJ1-1; 11 nucleotides agree with TRBD1. The CDR3 contains 14 residues. Per the germline V gene, CDR1 is SGHTA and CDR2 is FQGNSA. V shed 5 bases and J 4 bases; nucleotides not matched to a gene: 3.

This clone was seen a single time. The rearrangement joins TRBV4-2 to TRBJ2-3; D might be TRBD2 (7 bases). The germline V and J ends were trimmed by 1 base and 2 bases, with 25 bases remaining between them. Germline CDR1 is LGHNA and CDR2 is YNFKEQ. The CDR3 has 20 amino acids. The CDR3 sequence: CASSQAWFGGGPAFTDTQYF. CDR3 coding DNA: TGTGCCAGCAGCCAAGCCTGGTTTGGCGGGGGCCCCGCTTTCACAGATACGCAGTATTTT.

This clone was counted between two and nine times. The chain recombines TRBV7-8 with TRBJ1-3, with a possible D match to TRBD1 (5 bases). CDR1 is SGHVS, CDR2 FQNEAQ, per germline. V was shortened by 5 bases and J by 7 bases, with 12 bases between the two germline ends. The CDR3 is 13 amino acids. The CDR3 is CASSRGGGNTIYF. CDR3 bases: TGTGCCAGCAGCCGCGGTGGGGGGAACACCATATATTTT.

This clone was detected only once. The rearrangement links TRBV6-5 to TRBJ1-5, with a weak D call TRBD1 (5 bases). CDR1 and CDR2 (germline): MNHEY, SVGAGI. V lost 1 base and J 1 base, leaving 11 bases between the germline ends. CDR3 length: 16 amino acids. For the CDR3, the DNA is TGTGCCAGCAGTTACTTCCTTTCAGGGAGCAATCAGCCCCAGCATTTT. Encoded protein: CASSYFLSGSNQPQHF.

The CDR3 DNA follows: TGCGCCAGCAGCTTTTCCAGGGCAACTAATGAAAAACTGTTTTTT. This codes for CASSFSRATNEKLFF. The genes are TRBV5-1 and TRBJ1-4; TRBD1 is a possible D gene (5 bases). Germline V gene data show CDR1 as SGHRS and CDR2 as YFSETQ. The V gene lost 2 bases and the J gene lost 0 bases, with 8 bases spanning the gap. The CDR3 has 15 residues.

CDR3 nucleotide sequence: TGTGCCAGCAGTCCCCGGACAGATTCCACCATATATTTT. Its translation is CASSPRTDSTIYF. The gene calls are TRBV27 and TRBJ1-3, with a weak D call TRBD1 (6 bases). V shed 5 bases and J shed 9 bases, with 14 bases lying between them. Germline V gives CDR1 MNHEY, CDR2 SMNVEV (reference sequence). The CDR3 length is 13 residues.